Listed below are T cell receptor beta chains from one sample, sequenced in a study of regulatory T cells in long-lasting Graves disease. Via MiXCR, TCRdb re-called the multiplex PCR reads, giving one row per CDR3 protein. The table shows some 470,000 distinct CDR3 sequences, with 20% to 25% occurring only once. The source material was peripheral blood mononuclear cells (PBMCs), sampled when the disease was refractory, from a patient treated with antithyroid drugs. The receptors were gathered from a female donor with Graves disease. CDR3s leave out the opening cysteine and the closing phenylalanine or tryptophan. Some rows have no size entry. The others give once, few or many, or a class for an expanded clone.

clone size | J gene | V gene | CDR3 protein
. | TRBJ2-2 | TRBV6-5 | ASSYSWGGLAARSTGELF
. | TRBJ2-2 | TRBV6-1 | ASRGNRVSGELF
few | TRBJ2-4 | TRBV2 | ASSEEGTPNNIQY
many | TRBJ2-7 | TRBV6-1 | ASSEAYEQY
. | TRBJ2-5 | TRBV7-2 | ASSRGLAGAAEQY
many | TRBJ1-2 | TRBV12-3/TRBV12-4 | ASSPQGDPVWTNYGYT
many | TRBJ1-5 | TRBV2 | ASSDLGPHSNQPQH
many | TRBJ1-5 | TRBV27 | ASSFGQDNQPQH
many | TRBJ1-3 | TRBV28 | ASSLGLRRSGNTIY
many | . | TRBV3-1 | ASSQDRANEQF
. | TRBJ2-2 | TRBV4-1 | ASSPTTGGLATGELF
few | TRBJ1-2 | TRBV6-2/TRBV6-3 | ASSYNRGGGYT
. | TRBJ2-1 | TRBV20-1 | SALSRGGGDDEQF
. | TRBJ2-5 | TRBV28 | ASSPRTGLRQY
many | TRBJ2-5 | TRBV27 | ASSPTLGTEETQY
many | TRBJ1-6 | TRBV15 | ATSRGDTNSPLH
many | TRBJ1-2 | TRBV7-9 | ASSLEYRGNYT
few | TRBJ1-1 | TRBV6-6 | ASSYSDTGGINTEAF
few | TRBJ2-5 | TRBV2 | ASSEKQGGETQY
few | TRBJ2-5 | TRBV19 | ASSIVHAGEQETQY
few | TRBJ1-1 | TRBV30 | AWSGGTGGLDTEAF
many | TRBJ1-1 | TRBV27 | ASSLSGDREAF
. | TRBJ2-2 | TRBV7-9 | ASSLNPGTGFTGELF
. | TRBJ2-5 | TRBV5-5 | ASSSLAGGIYPNIQETQY
many | TRBJ2-2 | TRBV6-9 | ASSYGGNTGELF
many | TRBJ2-5 | TRBV27 | ASSPVIGGRETQY
many | TRBJ2-7 | TRBV19 | ASTEHRDGSYEQY
few | TRBJ2-7 | TRBV7-9 | ASSIEQGHEQY
many | TRBJ1-4 | TRBV12-3/TRBV12-4 | ASSPGQVEKLF
many | TRBJ2-5 | TRBV6-2/TRBV6-3 | ASSYSGSETQY
many | TRBJ1-1 | TRBV11-2 | ASSSPMESTEAF
few | TRBJ2-5 | TRBV30 | ASAGGGETQY
many | TRBJ1-2 | TRBV19 | ASNSQEGGNYGYT
many | TRBJ1-4 | TRBV2 | ASSGNNEKLF
many | TRBJ2-7 | TRBV20-1 | SARWTGKMYEQY
many | TRBJ2-7 | TRBV7-2 | ASSLDRGSYEQY
many | TRBJ2-2 | TRBV7-2 | ASSWDGNTGELF
many | TRBJ1-2 | TRBV29-1 | SVDEDRINYGYT
. | TRBJ1-1 | TRBV7-9 | ASSSRGLLTLNTEAF
many | TRBJ1-6 | TRBV28 | ASSPEAYNSPLH
many | TRBJ1-5 | TRBV10-3 | AISEGGRENQPQH
many | TRBJ2-5 | TRBV27 | ASSLSILAGPETQY
. | TRBJ2-5 | TRBV7-7 | ASSPGSGAWETQY
many | TRBJ1-6 | TRBV7-2 | ASSLRTDYNSPLH
many | TRBJ1-2 | TRBV6-1 | ASSEGGTGRNGYT
many | TRBJ2-5 | TRBV13 | ASSLGLDDRHQETQY
many | TRBJ2-4 | TRBV28 | ASRHQGAIAKNIQY
. | TRBJ2-3 | TRBV13 | ASSSRGGTTDTQY
few | TRBJ1-1 | TRBV7-9 | ASSLGSNGRAF
many | TRBJ1-6 | TRBV7-9 | ASSPVLERSLH
few | TRBJ2-5 | TRBV24-1 | ATSDAKGQIQETQY
few | TRBJ1-2 | TRBV5-4 | ASRPGTAGYGYT
few | TRBJ2-7 | TRBV6-1 | ASGEPQGVYEQY